This T cell receptor (beta chain) was sequenced during a study of blood T cell repertoires in COVID-19. Study at large: Acute and convalescent COVID-19 specimens originated in the United States, Italy and Spain. The analysed material was cDNA or gDNA that came from T cells, B-cell-depleted T cells, or PBMCs.

J was trimmed by 4 bases and V by 5 bases; bases with no gene match: 4. There are 13 residues in the CDR3. Germline V gene sequence: CDR1 SGHTA, CDR2 FQGNSA. In the authors' methods: Quantification of nucleated cells was approximated via reference gene primer amplification. Using immunoSEQ multiplex PCR, the repertoire was profiled, and TCRdb retains in-frame clones only, with some absent. The V and J calls and clone size were taken over from that table, and D and trimming were inferred from the DNA. The sample carries more than 85,000 clones, 60% to 80% recorded once. The sequence was obtained from a woman at least 80 years old with active or convalescent COVID-19. The chain employs TRBV7-2 and TRBJ1-1, with 7 positions matching TRBD1. Sequencing was performed on peripheral blood. The CDR3: CASSANRGTEAFF. The CDR3 DNA reads TGTGCCAGCAGCGCCAACAGGGGCACTGAAGCTTTCTTT.